The 32 T cell receptor beta chains below come from one sample, sequenced in a study of T cells after yellow fever vaccination. TCRdb re-called the 5' RACE reads with MiXCR, one entry per CDR3 protein. The sample records about 340,000 distinct CDR3 sequences, about 8.7% being singletons. The sample here was PBMCs, taken on the day of the first yellow fever vaccination. These receptors all come from a man aged 18 to 30 who received the YFV17D yellow fever vaccine.

In its sample, this clonotype was seen a few times. The J gene is TRBJ1-6, the V gene TRBV20-1; D is uncertain. This CDR3 region has 14 residues. V dropped 1 base and J dropped 7 bases, with 11 bases sitting between them. CDR1 is DFQATT, CDR2 SNEGSKA, per germline (reference sequence). This CDR3 is CSARVPVENSPLHF. CDR3 nucleotide sequence: TGCAGTGCTAGAGTCCCGGTGGAGAATTCACCCCTCCACTTT.

The V and J genes are TRBV11-3 and TRBJ2-1; 11 bases line up with TRBD1. The CDR3 spans 15 residues. The germline V gene has CDR1 SGHNT and CDR2 YENEEA. Trimming at V came to 3 bases and at J to 6 bases, leaving 4 bases not matched to a gene. CDR3 sequence: CASSFGDRGGNEQFF. CDR3 DNA sequence: TGTGCCAGCAGCTTTGGGGACAGGGGGGGCAATGAGCAGTTCTTC.

This clonotype was counted at least ten times. This sequence joins TRBV20-1 and TRBJ2-4, with D possibly matching TRBD1 (6 bases). Per germline, CDR1 DFQATT and CDR2 SNEGSKA (reference sequence). CDR3 length: 11 residues. Trimming shortened V by 1 base and J by 9 bases, and 7 bases separated the two germline ends. CDR3: CSARVGGIQYF. CDR3 nucleotides: TGCAGTGCTAGAGTAGGGGGCATTCAGTACTTC.

This clonotype came up a few times. The chain joins TRBV5-1 to TRBJ1-4; weak D call: TRBD1 (5 bases). The CDR3 has 18 residues. V was clipped by 3 bases and J by 3 bases, with 21 bases between them. Germline V gives CDR1 SGHRS, CDR2 YFSETQ. CDR3: CASSWEWRGEKANEKLFF. CDR3 DNA: TGCGCCAGCAGCTGGGAATGGAGAGGGGAGAAGGCTAATGAAAAACTGTTTTTT.

This clonotype has only a few counts. The chain combines TRBV7-9 with TRBJ2-3, with TRBD1 identical over 8 bases. With 2 bases clipped from V and 6 bases from J, the junction kept 10 bases outside the gene matches. Per the germline V gene, CDR1 is SEHNR and CDR2 is FQNEAQ (reference sequence). This CDR3 region has 16 residues. CDR3 residues: CASSLRGTGHGDTQYF. DNA of the CDR3: TGTGCCAGCAGCTTACGCGGGACAGGACATGGGGATACGCAGTATTTT.

Turning to this clonotype: This may be a read error, as it is one base from a much larger clone. The rearrangement links TRBV5-6 to TRBJ2-5, with 7 bases aligning to TRBD2. Germline values: CDR1 SGHDT, CDR2 YYEEEE. Unmatched junction bases numbered 17, after V lost 4 bases and J lost 5 bases. The CDR3 extends over 17 amino acids. In nucleotides, the CDR3 is TGTGCCAGCAGCGGCAAAGCAGCGGGGTTGTTTTTTGAGACCCAGTACTTC. Residues: CASSGKAAGLFFETQYF.

V usage is TRBV11-1 and J usage is TRBJ2-5, with 7 bases that match TRBD2. The CDR3 sequence is 17 residues long. CDR1 is SGHAT and CDR2 is FQDESV in the germline V gene (reference sequence). The J segment lost 1 base and the V segment lost 1 base, leaving 9 bases of the junction unmatched. The CDR3 reads CASSLGGSGGGQETQYF. CDR3 DNA: TGTGCCAGCAGCTTAGGGGGCTCAGGCGGGGGCCAAGAGACCCAGTACTTC.

This clonotype was found many times. The chain combines TRBV7-3 with TRBJ2-3; 10 bases are a match to TRBD1. Per germline, CDR1 SGHTA and CDR2 FQGTGA. The CDR3 totals 15 residues. The V gene end was trimmed by 2 bases and the J gene end by 4 bases; junction bases not matched to a gene: 3. The CDR3 region has the DNA TGTGCCAGCAGCTTATCGACAGGGGGCGCAGATACGCAGTATTTT. This gives the protein CASSLSTGGADTQYF.

The sample holds many counts of this clonotype. The chain uses TRBV11-2 and TRBJ2-3; D ambiguous. V lost 2 bases and J lost 2, with 5 bases in between. Germline CDR1 and CDR2: SGHAT and FQNNGV. CDR3 length equals 13 residues. CDR3 region: CASSLSHTDTQYF. DNA for the CDR3: TGTGCCAGCAGCTTAAGTCACACAGATACGCAGTATTTT.

This clonotype has a count of ten or more. V and J are TRBV10-3 and TRBJ1-4; D unclear. The V end was cut by 4 bases, the J end by 0 bases, with 6 bases between. This CDR3 is built from 14 residues. CDR1 ENHRY and CDR2 SYGVKD come from the germline V gene. The CDR3 loop reads CAISGSATNEKLFF. The CDR3 DNA follows: TGTGCCATCAGTGGGTCTGCAACTAATGAAAAACTGTTTTTT.

The chain is built from TRBV10-3 and TRBJ1-6, with D perhaps matching TRBD1 (5 bases). Germline assignment: CDR1 ENHRY and CDR2 SYGVKD. CDR3 length equals 16 residues. The V end lost 4 bases, the J end lost 8 bases, and 18 bases lay between the germline ends. The CDR3 is CAISGHETLGDSPLHF. The CDR3 DNA reads as TGTGCCATCAGTGGGCACGAGACTCTGGGGGATTCACCCCTCCACTTT.

This clonotype came up a few times. The chain recombines TRBV5-1 with TRBJ2-3, with TRBD2 identical over 12 bases. This CDR3 comprises 16 residues. After removal of 4 bases from V and 4 bases from J, the junction contained 7 bases not matched to a gene. The V gene's germline CDR1 is SGHRS and CDR2 YFSETQ. The CDR3 DNA reads as TGCGCCAGCAGCGAAGCTAGCGGGGGGGCCCCAGATACGCAGTATTTT. Translated: CASSEASGGAPDTQYF.

The chain links TRBV3-1 to TRBJ1-5; 9 bases align to TRBD1. From germline, CDR1 is LGHDT and CDR2 YNNKEL (reference sequence). Trimming cost V 4 bases and J 1 base; bases outside gene matches: 11. The CDR3 consists of 18 residues. The CDR3 DNA reads TGTGCCAGCAGCCGAAGTCCCGGGACAGGGTCCAGCAATCAGCCCCAGCATTTT. Its protein product is CASSRSPGTGSSNQPQHF.

The chain employs TRBV30 and TRBJ1-1, with D maybe TRBD1 (5 bases). The germline V gene encodes CDR1 GTSNPN and CDR2 SVGIG (reference sequence). The CDR3 totals 14 residues. V lost 0 bases, J lost 3 bases, and 11 bases lay in between. This chain's CDR3 is CAWSVTGPDTEAFF. The CDR3, as DNA: TGTGCCTGGAGTGTAACGGGGCCAGACACTGAAGCTTTCTTT.

V and J are TRBV6-1 and TRBJ1-2; 9 bases line up with TRBD1. The V gene's germline CDR1 is MNHNS and CDR2 SASEGT. The junction had 21 bases not matched to a gene; V was cut back by 11 bases and J by 11 bases. The CDR3 contains 15 residues. The CDR3 is CAGTVILGDREGYTF. The CDR3 region has the DNA TGTGCCGGCACCGTTATTTTAGGGGACAGGGAGGGTTACACCTTC.

The chain recombines TRBV5-1 with TRBJ2-3, with 8 bases matching TRBD2. Germline CDR1 SGHRS, CDR2 YFSETQ. This CDR3 region has 16 residues. Trimming took 0 bases from V and 3 from J; bases not matched to a gene: 6. CDR3 region: CASSLGAGALTDTQYF. The CDR3 nucleotides are TGCGCCAGCAGCTTGGGAGCGGGGGCCCTGACAGATACGCAGTATTTT.

The chain carries TRBV4-2 and TRBJ1-2; 10 bases are shared with TRBD1. V shed 3 bases, J shed 2 bases, and the junction held 12 bases outside the gene matches. CDR1 is LGHNA and CDR2 is YNFKEQ in the germline V gene. CDR3 length: 18 residues. Here the CDR3 reads CASSHSADSDRGNYGYTF. The CDR3 nucleotides are TGTGCCAGCAGCCATAGCGCGGATTCGGACAGGGGGAACTATGGCTACACCTTC.

The V call is TRBV7-3, the J call TRBJ2-1; 11 positions agree with TRBD2. The V segment lost 5 bases and the J segment 0 bases; nucleotides outside the gene matches: 12. The CDR3 spans 19 residues. Germline lookup yields CDR1 SGHTA and CDR2 FQGTGA. The CDR3 nucleotides are TGTGCCAGCAGCCCAACCCCACGACTAGCGGGGAGCTCCTACAATGAGCAGTTCTTC. It specifies CASSPTPRLAGSSYNEQFF.

The gene calls are TRBV12-3 or TRBV12-4 and TRBJ1-2, with a weak D call TRBD1 (5 bases). The V gene lost 6 bases and the J gene lost 3 bases, with 17 bases spanning the gap. The CDR3 covers 15 residues. The CDR3 DNA is TGTGCCAGCAGCCCAAAGGGACTCAAGGACTATGGCTACACCTTC. This sequence encodes CASSPKGLKDYGYTF.

This chain connects TRBV9 to TRBJ2-3; no firm D call. There are 12 residues in the CDR3. In germline, CDR1 is SGDLS, CDR2 YYNGEE. V was clipped by 1 base and J by 6 bases, with 6 bases between them. The CDR3 is CASSVRWDTQYF. The CDR3 coding sequence is TGTGCCAGCAGCGTAAGGTGGGATACGCAGTATTTT.

This chain links TRBV11-2 with TRBJ2-5; D perhaps matches TRBD2 (7 bases). This CDR3 contains 15 residues. The germline V gene encodes CDR1 SGHAT and CDR2 FQNNGV. Trimming pared 6 bases from V and 4 bases from J, leaving 18 bases between. In DNA, the CDR3 is TGTGCCAGCAGGCGGACCGGCGGGGGCGGAGAGACCCAGTACTTC. Protein sequence: CASRRTGGGGETQYF.

This clonotype showed up many times. The V and J genes are TRBV6-2 or TRBV6-3 and TRBJ2-1, with 8 positions matching TRBD2. The CDR3 extends over 13 amino acids. With 4 bases clipped from V and 9 bases from J, the junction kept 5 bases outside the gene matches. Germline CDR1 and CDR2: MNHEY and SVGEGT. CDR3: CASSFGGAGEQFF. DNA of the CDR3: TGTGCCAGCAGTTTCGGGGGGGCGGGTGAGCAGTTCTTC.

This clonotype was detected many times. The chain combines TRBV4-2 with TRBJ1-5, with D perhaps matching TRBD1 (5 bases). The V gene lost 0 bases and the J gene lost 7 bases, with 10 bases spanning the gap. The CDR3 has 14 amino acids. Per germline, CDR1 LGHNA and CDR2 YNFKEQ. The CDR3: CASSQEQGDQPQHF. CDR3 bases: TGTGCCAGCAGCCAAGAGCAGGGAGACCAGCCCCAGCATTTT.

This clonotype was seen a handful of times. V and J are TRBV5-1 and TRBJ2-3; D perhaps matches TRBD2 (6 bases). Trimming left V 2 bases short and J 2 bases short, with 9 bases between. The germline CDR1 and CDR2 sequences are SGHRS and YFSETQ. The CDR3 is 14 residues long. The CDR3 spells CASSFGEVTDTQYF. The CDR3 coding sequence is TGCGCCAGCAGCTTCGGGGAGGTCACAGATACGCAGTATTTT.

Only a few counts were recorded for this clonotype. The CDR3 region has the DNA TGCAGTGCTAGTAAAAGGGACACTTACGAGCAGTACGTC. Translation gives CSASKRDTYEQYV. V gene TRBV20-1 combines with J gene TRBJ2-7, with a possible D match to TRBD1 (6 bases). This CDR3 comprises 13 residues. V was shortened by 3 bases and J by 4 bases, with 13 bases between the two germline ends. Germline V CDR1 and CDR2: DFQATT, SNEGSKA (reference sequence).

A few counts support this clonotype. The chain carries TRBV20-1 and TRBJ2-3; 7 bases fit TRBD2. Losses at the gene ends were 6 bases for V and 1 base for J; bases not matched to a gene: 4. The CDR3 consists of 13 residues. Germline loops: CDR1 DFQATT, CDR2 SNEGSKA (reference sequence). CDR3 in amino acids: CSAASGGTDTQYF. CDR3 bases: TGCAGTGCAGCGAGCGGGGGCACAGATACGCAGTATTTT.

At least ten counts were recorded for this clonotype. The chain has TRBV5-4 and TRBJ2-2; D is ambiguous. The CDR3 sequence is 16 residues long. Per germline, CDR1 SGHNT and CDR2 YYREEE (reference sequence). The V gene lost 0 bases and the J gene lost 1 base, with 10 bases spanning the gap. The CDR3 reads CASSLDQTRNTGELFF. CDR3 coding DNA: TGTGCCAGCAGCTTGGACCAGACCCGGAACACCGGGGAGCTGTTTTTT.

This clonotype turned up a few times. The chain links TRBV20-1 to TRBJ2-5, with D possibly matching TRBD2 (5 bases). CDR1 is DFQATT and CDR2 is SNEGSKA in the germline V gene (reference sequence). V was pared by 2 bases and J by 1 base, with 5 bases between. The CDR3 spans 12 residues. CDR3: CSARLAQETQYF. DNA for the CDR3: TGCAGTGCTAGACTAGCCCAAGAGACCCAGTACTTC.

This clonotype occurred a few times. This chain links TRBV4-1 with TRBJ1-4; maybe TRBD1 (6 bases). From germline, CDR1 is MGHRA and CDR2 YSYEKL. V was shortened by 0 bases and J by 4 bases, with 21 bases between the two germline ends. This CDR3 spans 19 amino acids. The CDR3 reads CASSQEGGIRGPGNEKLFF. CDR3 DNA sequence: TGCGCCAGCAGCCAAGAAGGGGGGATTCGGGGACCCGGTAATGAAAAACTGTTTTTT.

About this clonotype: Because the CDR3 is missing its conserved closing phenylalanine or tryptophan, this is likely a read error. J is TRBJ1-5 and V is TRBV3-1, with D perhaps matching TRBD1 (6 bases). The CDR3 is 15 amino acids. CDR1 LGHDT and CDR2 YNNKEL come from the germline V gene (reference sequence). The CDR3 DNA reads as TGTGCCAGCTGCCAAGATACCGGGGGCGGTCAGCCCCAGCATCCT. Amino acids: CASCQDTGGGQPQHP.

The sample holds a few counts of this clonotype. Compared with germline, one end of the junction differs, possibly owing to a read error. This sequence joins TRBV7-7 and TRBJ2-1; TRBD1 agrees at 8 bases. Per the germline V gene, CDR1 is SSHAT and CDR2 is FNYEAQ (reference sequence). The CDR3 is made up of 16 amino acids. CDR3 protein: CASSPGSGQGASEQFF. The CDR3 DNA follows: TGTGCTAGCAGCCCAGGGAGCGGGCAGGGGGCATCTGAGCAGTTCTTC.

This chain joins TRBV4-1 and TRBJ2-5; 10 bases are shared with TRBD1. V was clipped by 4 bases and J by 7 bases; unmatched bases: 12. This CDR3 contains 16 residues. CDR1 MGHRA and CDR2 YSYEKL come from the germline V gene. In nucleotides, the CDR3 is TGCGCCAGCAGCCGATCTCCGAGGACAGGGGGAAGGACCCAGTACTTC. It is translated as CASSRSPRTGGRTQYF.